This T cell receptor (beta chain) was identified in a study of T cells in Graves' hyperthyroidism and ophthalmopathy. Turning to the study itself: Peripheral blood was acquired at first diagnosis, ahead of any therapy whatsoever.

Lactation, pregnancy, other autoimmune disease or uncontrolled infection excluded patients. Fresh peripheral blood, around 9.3 ml, was the source of the PBMCs. With respect to this clonotype: Its antigen is undetermined. A read error is possible here, since a much larger clone lies one base away.

V shed 11 bases, J shed 6 bases, and the junction held 13 bases outside the gene matches. There are 14 residues in the CDR3. From germline, CDR1 is MDHEN and CDR2 SYDVKM. Overall study findings and caveats: Ophthalmopathy was separated from stable hyperthyroidism by a 13 V-J model.

RNA transcripts provided the source from which TCR beta CDR3 regions were amplified. With the HTBI primer set, the TCR CDR3 went through a first round of RT-PCR. TCRdb re-called the multiplex PCR reads with MiXCR, one entry per CDR3 protein. This sample has nearly 600,000 distinct CDR3 sequences, with about 14% found just once. The rearrangement uses TRBV28 and TRBJ1-5, with TRBD1 matching over 7 bases. The origin of this receptor is a woman aged 18-29 years with Graves' ophthalmopathy. The sample consisted of blood. CDR3 DNA sequence: TGTGCCGCCAAGCCTACAGGGGAACTTCAGCCCCAGCATTTT. Encoded protein: CAAKPTGELQPQHF. The complete variable domain, with remaining parts taken from reference TRBV28 and TRBJ1-5, reads DVKVTQSSRYLVKRTGEKVFLECVQDMDHENMFWYRQDPGLGLRLIYFSYDVKMKEKGDIPEGYSVSREKKERFSLILESASTNQTSMYLCAAKPTGELQPQHFGDGTRLSIL.